Listed below are T cell receptor beta chains from one sample, sequenced in a study of response to subunit inactivated influenza vaccine. MiXCR, applied by TCRdb to the RT-PCR reads, yields one record per CDR3 protein. The repertoire includes about 300,000 distinct CDR3 sequences, 21% of them detected once, and roughly a tenth sits in the top ten. Here the sequenced sample was PBMCs from blood, taken 21 months after vaccination. Source of these receptors: a man between 50 and 69 years old who received an inactivated influenza vaccine. The CDR3 runs from the conserved cysteine through the conserved F or W. A D gene is named only where the DNA matches it firmly. Expanded clones are given a class, and other clones once, few, many or no size at all.

CDR3 protein | CDR3 DNA | D gene | V gene | clone size | J gene
CASSWGQYVYNEQFF | TGTGCCAGCAGTTGGGGACAGTATGTTTACAATGAGCAGTTCTTC | TRBD1 | TRBV28 | - | TRBJ2-1
CASSWGTSDSTDTQYF | TGCGCCAGCAGCTGGGGGACTAGCGATTCCACAGATACGCAGTATTTT | TRBD2 | TRBV5-1 | few | TRBJ2-3
CATSDRDRGPDTQYF | TGTGCCACCAGTGACCGTGACAGGGGGCCAGATACGCAGTATTTT | TRBD1 | TRBV24-1 | - | TRBJ2-3
CASSLEVRVNTGELFF | TGTGCCAGCAGCTTGGAAGTGCGGGTGAACACCGGGGAGCTGTTTTTT | - | TRBV5-4 | - | TRBJ2-2
CASSQRGRRVPHEQFF | TGTGCCAGCAGCCAACGTGGCCGCCGGGTTCCCCATGAGCAGTTCTTC | - | TRBV3-1 | few | TRBJ2-1
CASSFVLDGNSPLHF | TGTGCCAGCAGCTTCGTTCTGGATGGAAATTCACCCCTCCACTTT | - | TRBV5-4 | - | TRBJ1-6
CASSLTYGRETQYF | TGCGCCAGCAGCTTGACATACGGGCGGGAGACCCAGTACTTC | - | TRBV5-1 | - | TRBJ2-5
CATSDPSRGGTEAFF | TGTGCCACCAGTGACCCCTCTAGGGGAGGAACTGAAGCTTTCTTT | - | TRBV24-1 | - | TRBJ1-1
CSASRQGRGNEQFF | TGCAGTGCTAGTAGACAGGGTAGGGGCAATGAGCAGTTCTTC | TRBD1 | TRBV20-1 | few | TRBJ2-1
CSVGAGTRLFEQFF | TGCAGCGTTGGGGCCGGGACTAGACTGTTTGAGCAGTTCTTC | TRBD2 | TRBV29-1 | - | TRBJ2-1
CASGQGNTGELFF | TGTGCCAGCGGACAGGGGAACACCGGGGAGCTGTTTTTT | TRBD1 | TRBV9 | many | TRBJ2-2
CASTLPGQGSYEQYF | TGTGCCAGCACCTTACCGGGACAGGGCTCCTACGAGCAGTACTTC | TRBD1 | TRBV6-2/TRBV6-3 | - | TRBJ2-7
CASSLSSGSTDTQYF | TGTGCCAGCAGCTTATCTAGCGGGAGCACAGATACGCAGTATTTT | TRBD2 | TRBV7-6 | - | TRBJ2-3
CASSSTSGLYNEQFF | TGCGCCAGCAGCTCGACTAGCGGGCTTTACAATGAGCAGTTCTTC | TRBD2 | TRBV5-1 | - | TRBJ2-1
CSAIGGSRGSYYNEQFF | TGCAGTGCTATAGGAGGGTCGAGGGGGAGCTACTACAATGAGCAGTTCTTC | - | TRBV20-1 | - | TRBJ2-1
CASSLGGGPGELFF | TGTGCCAGCAGTCTCGGCGGAGGTCCCGGGGAGCTGTTTTTT | - | TRBV6-1 | - | TRBJ2-2
CASSVVRSGGSPLHF | TGTGCCAGTAGTGTCGTTCGGTCCGGCGGTTCACCCCTCCACTTT | - | TRBV19 | few | TRBJ1-6